This passage covers 18 T cell receptor beta chains from one sample sequenced in a study of blood T cell repertoires in COVID-19. Assay: immunoSEQ multiplex PCR; the TCRdb copy retains only in-frame clones and omits some. The sample includes more than 75,000 clones, around 88% of them seen just once. Sequencing was done on a sample of peripheral blood. The source is a man older than 75 with active or convalescent COVID-19.

The chain carries TRBV4-2 and TRBJ2-7, with a tentative D call TRBD1 (5 bases). The ends were cut back, 2 bases at V and 3 bases at J, with 11 bases in the middle. There are 14 residues in the CDR3. CDR1 and CDR2 (germline): LGHNA, YNFKEQ. CDR3 sequence: CASSQRGMDYEQYF. As DNA, the CDR3 is TGTGCCAGCAGCCAAAGGGGTATGGACTACGAGCAGTACTTC.

The chain is built from TRBV29-1 and TRBJ1-6; TRBD1 aligns across 7 bases. The germline gives CDR1 SQVTM, CDR2 ANQGSEA. CDR3 length equals 13 residues. V trimming: 6 bases; J trimming: 6 bases; junction bases outside the gene matches: 5. The CDR3 is CSVGQALNSPLHF. CDR3 nucleotide sequence: TGCAGCGTCGGACAGGCTCTTAATTCACCCCTCCACTTT.

This clone was detected only a few times. The chain employs TRBV6-2 or TRBV6-3 and TRBJ1-1; 7 nucleotides match TRBD1. The CDR3 runs 17 residues. Germline values: CDR1 MNHEY, CDR2 SVGEGT. Losses at the gene ends were 2 bases for V and 1 base for J; bases not matched to a gene: 10. The CDR3 sequence: CASSYADRATGNTEAFF. The CDR3 DNA sequence: TGTGCCAGCAGTTACGCAGACAGGGCGACGGGGAACACTGAAGCTTTCTTT.

This clone was observed a few times. V is TRBV6-2 or TRBV6-3 and J is TRBJ2-1, with TRBD2 matching over 14 bases. The CDR3 contains 20 residues. From germline, CDR1 is MNHEY and CDR2 SVGEGT. The ends lost 4 bases at V and 3 bases at J; junction bases unmatched: 14. The CDR3 region is CASSSGLGLAGGGFYNEQFF. The DNA for the CDR3 is TGTGCCAGCAGTTCGGGTCTCGGACTAGCGGGAGGCGGATTCTACAATGAGCAGTTCTTC.

The V and J genes are TRBV12-5 and TRBJ2-1; 10 bases align to TRBD2. The V and J ends lost 1 base and 8 bases, in that order; junction bases with no gene match: 8. There are 16 residues in the CDR3. Germline CDR1 reads LGHNT; CDR2 reads FRNRAP. CDR3 in amino acids: CASGLEASGRLDEQFF. The CDR3 bases are TGTGCTAGTGGTTTGGAGGCTAGCGGGAGATTGGATGAGCAGTTCTTC. Full variable domain (missing parts from reference TRBV12-5 and TRBJ2-1): DARVTQTPRHKVTEMGQEVTMRCQPILGHNTVFWYRQTMMQGLELLAYFRNRAPLDDSGMPKDRFSAEMPDATLATLKIQPSEPRDSAVYFCASGLEASGRLDEQFFGPGTRLTVL.

This chain uses TRBV20-1 with TRBJ1-1, with D perhaps matching TRBD1 (5 bases). Germline CDR1 is DFQATT and CDR2 is SNEGSKA (reference sequence). The V end was cut by 3 bases, the J end by 3 bases, with 11 bases between. There are 13 residues in the CDR3. The DNA for the CDR3 is TGCAGTGCTAGTGAGGACAAATACACTGAAGCTTTCTTT. This translates into CSASEDKYTEAFF.

The V and J genes are TRBV5-6 and TRBJ1-2; perhaps TRBD1 as D (5 bases). Germline V gene sequence: CDR1 SGHDT, CDR2 YYEEEE. V lost 1 base to trimming and J lost 1 base, with 11 bases between them. The CDR3 has 15 amino acids. The CDR3 sequence: CASSLWGRVNYGYTF. For the CDR3, the DNA is TGTGCCAGCAGCTTGTGGGGCAGGGTTAACTATGGCTACACCTTC. The full variable domain, completed using reference TRBV5-6 and TRBJ1-2, is DAGVTQSPTHLIKTRGQQVTLRCSPKSGHDTVSWYQQALGQGPQFIFQYYEEEERQRGNFPDRFSGHQFPNYSSELNVNALLLGDSALYLCASSLWGRVNYGYTFGSGTRLTVV.

This chain connects TRBV3-1 (or the pseudogene TRBV3-2) to TRBJ2-5, with TRBD2 matching over 12 bases. Germline V gene data show CDR1 as LGHDT and CDR2 as YNNKEL (reference sequence). The CDR3 has 18 residues. After removal of 1 base from V and 4 bases from J, the junction contained 10 bases not matched to a gene. The CDR3 DNA reads as TGTGCCAGCAGCCAAGGGTTGACTAGCGGGAGCGTTGGAGAGACCCAGTACTTC. This codes for CASSQGLTSGSVGETQYF.

J is TRBJ2-2 and V is TRBV9; possibly TRBD1 for D (6 bases). Looked up from germline, CDR1 is SGDLS and CDR2 is YYNGEE. This CDR3 has 15 amino acids. The V gene lost 0 bases and the J gene lost 6 bases, with 12 bases spanning the gap. Here the CDR3 DNA reads TGTGCCAGCAGCGTAGTAGGGGGTCCACCCGGGGAGCTGTTTTTT. Residues: CASSVVGGPPGELFF.

This chain connects TRBV18 to TRBJ1-6; D gene uncertain. V was cut by 8 bases and J by 5 bases, with 10 bases left in between. The V gene's germline CDR1 is KGHSH and CDR2 LQKENI. The CDR3 totals 13 residues. The CDR3 DNA follows: TGTGCCAGCAATGCGGGGAATAATTCACCCCTCCACTTT. This gives the protein CASNAGNNSPLHF.

The rearrangement joins TRBV6-4 to TRBJ1-1; 8 bases are shared with TRBD1. The germline CDR1 and CDR2 sequences are MRHNA and SNTAGT. CDR3 size: 14 residues. Unmatched junction bases numbered 4, after V lost 6 bases and J lost 1 base. The CDR3 nucleotides read TGTGCCAGCAGGACAGGGGCAACGAACACTGAAGCTTTCTTT. It specifies CASRTGATNTEAFF.

V usage is TRBV18 and J usage is TRBJ2-2; 7 bases map to TRBD2. V was pared by 3 bases and J by 2 bases, with 3 bases of the junction left unmatched. CDR3 length: 15 amino acids. The germline gives CDR1 KGHSH, CDR2 LQKENI. Here the CDR3 DNA reads TGTGCCAGCTCACCGGCTAGCGGAAACACCGGGGAGCTGTTTTTT. This sequence encodes CASSPASGNTGELFF.

This chain's CDR3 is CASSRRPGHPDQETQYF. The CDR3 nucleotides read TGTGCCAGCAGCCGCCGACCGGGACACCCAGATCAAGAGACCCAGTACTTC. V gene TRBV14 combines with J gene TRBJ2-5; D might be TRBD1 (6 bases). This CDR3 has 17 amino acids. V lost 4 bases to trimming and J lost 2 bases, with 20 bases between them. Germline CDR1 is SGHDN and CDR2 is FVKESK. The whole variable domain, filled in from reference TRBV14 and TRBJ2-5, reads EAGVTQFPSHSVIEKGQTVTLRCDPISGHDNLYWYRRVMGKEIKFLLHFVKESKQDESGMPNNRFLAERTGGTYSTLKVQPAELEDSGVYFCASSRRPGHPDQETQYFGPGTRLLVL.

This sequence joins TRBV7-6 and TRBJ2-5; 10 bases fit TRBD2. Trimming removed 5 bases from V and 7 bases from J; junction bases left unmatched: 10. The length of the CDR3 is 15 residues. Germline CDR1 and CDR2: SGHVS and FNYEAQ. The CDR3 sequence is CASSLSGTSEATQYF. Written as DNA, the CDR3 is TGTGCCAGCAGCCTCTCCGGGACTAGCGAGGCGACCCAGTACTTC.

This chain connects TRBV7-2 to TRBJ2-1, with TRBD2 matching over 13 bases. V gave up 7 bases and J gave up 9 bases; unmatched junction bases: 12. CDR1 and CDR2 (germline): SGHTA, FQGNSA. The CDR3 has 16 residues. CDR3: CASTPPGLAGEGEQFF. The DNA for the CDR3 is TGTGCCAGCACCCCGCCCGGACTAGCGGGAGAGGGTGAGCAGTTCTTC.

This clone was recorded a few times. The V call is TRBV6-6, the J call TRBJ2-3, with D maybe TRBD2 (6 bases). Germline loops: CDR1 MNHNY, CDR2 SVGAGI (reference sequence). V lost 10 bases, J lost 2 bases, and 16 bases lay in between. This CDR3 has 14 residues. DNA for the CDR3: TGTGCCACGGGGGAGCGGACCTCCACAGATACGCAGTATTTT. Protein product: CATGERTSTDTQYF.

The CDR3 DNA is TGCGCCAGCAGCTTGAACCCTAACAATGAGCAGTTCTTC. Its protein product is CASSLNPNNEQFF. The rearrangement joins TRBV5-1 to TRBJ2-1; unclear D gene. Trimming left V 1 base short and J 5 bases short, with 7 bases between. Per germline, CDR1 SGHRS and CDR2 YFSETQ. CDR3 length equals 13 residues. Using reference TRBV5-1 and TRBJ2-1 for the parts outside the CDR3, the full variable domain is KAGVTQTPRYLIKTRGQQVTLSCSPISGHRSVSWYQQTPGQGLQFLFEYFSETQRNKGNFPGRFSGRQFSNSRSEMNVSTLELGDSALYLCASSLNPNNEQFFGPGTRLTVL.

This clone was seen just once. V usage is TRBV28 and J usage is TRBJ1-6; the D gene is possibly TRBD1 (6 bases). The V gene lost 5 bases and the J gene lost 4 bases, with 12 bases spanning the gap. The CDR3 loop spans 15 amino acids. Germline CDR1 reads MDHEN; CDR2 reads SYDVKM. The CDR3 DNA is TGTGCCAGCAGTGGGGGACATTCATATAATTCACCCCTCCACTTT. Protein: CASSGGHSYNSPLHF.